The clone carrying this T cell receptor (beta chain) was seen at least ten times. Scientists recovered RNA and DNA together from approximately 20-30 mg of unsorted bulk tissue. The sample belongs to a study of tumor-infiltrating lymphocytes in primary liver carcinoma. Starting from roughly 540 ng of total RNA, TCR beta cDNA was produced with a primer in the constant region. Amplification in three nested multiplex PCR rounds with slightly modified ARM-PCR gave rise to TCR beta libraries. Two initial PCR rounds of around 10 cycles each paired TRBV1-TRBV30 forward primers with a C-beta reverse primer. In TCRdb, the multiplex PCR reads were re-called with MiXCR into one record per CDR3 protein. The data contain about 21,000 distinct CDR3 sequences, approximately 79% of them singletons. The V and J ends lost 2 bases and 4 bases, in that order; junction bases with no gene match: 9. The CDR3 spans 18 residues. The germline CDR1 and CDR2 sequences are SGHAT and FQNNGV.

This chain links TRBV11-2 with TRBJ2-7, with TRBD2 matching 15 bases. Input material: liver tumor tissue from sampling region 1. Subset indicated: tumor region T1, superior pole. The TCR comes from a woman in her twenties or thirties with primary liver carcinoma and hepatitis B virus infection. The CDR3 protein is CASSLSVGLAGGGYEQYF. In nucleotides, the CDR3 is TGTGCCAGCAGCTTATCCGTTGGACTAGCGGGAGGGGGGTACGAGCAGTACTTC.